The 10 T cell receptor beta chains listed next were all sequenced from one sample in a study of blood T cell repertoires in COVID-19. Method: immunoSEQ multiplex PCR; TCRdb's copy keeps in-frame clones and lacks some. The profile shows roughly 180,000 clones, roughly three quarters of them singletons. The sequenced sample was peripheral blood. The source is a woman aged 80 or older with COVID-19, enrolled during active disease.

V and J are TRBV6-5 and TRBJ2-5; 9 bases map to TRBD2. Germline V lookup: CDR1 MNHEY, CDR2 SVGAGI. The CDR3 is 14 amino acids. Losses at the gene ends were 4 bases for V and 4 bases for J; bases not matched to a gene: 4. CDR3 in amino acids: CASSSVAGAETQYF. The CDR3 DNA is TGTGCCAGCAGTTCCGTAGCGGGAGCAGAGACCCAGTACTTC.

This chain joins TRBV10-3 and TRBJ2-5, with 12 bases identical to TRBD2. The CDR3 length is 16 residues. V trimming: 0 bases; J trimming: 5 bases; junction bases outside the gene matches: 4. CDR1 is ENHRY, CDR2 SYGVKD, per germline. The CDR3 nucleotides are TGTGCCATCAGTGAGTCGACTAGCGGGAGTTTGGAGACCCAGTACTTC. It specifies CAISESTSGSLETQYF.

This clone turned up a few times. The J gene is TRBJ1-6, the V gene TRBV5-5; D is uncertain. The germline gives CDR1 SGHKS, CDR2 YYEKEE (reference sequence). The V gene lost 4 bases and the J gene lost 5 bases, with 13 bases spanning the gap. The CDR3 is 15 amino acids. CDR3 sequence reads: CASSRGGLNNSPLHF. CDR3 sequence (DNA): TGTGCCAGCAGCCGGGGTGGGCTGAATAATTCACCCCTCCACTTT.

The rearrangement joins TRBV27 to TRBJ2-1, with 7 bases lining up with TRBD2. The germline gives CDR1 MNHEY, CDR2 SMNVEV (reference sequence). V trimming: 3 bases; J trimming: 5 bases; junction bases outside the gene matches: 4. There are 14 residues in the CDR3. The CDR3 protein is CASSLGTTNNEQFF. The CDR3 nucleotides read TGTGCCAGCAGTTTGGGGACTACTAACAATGAGCAGTTCTTC.

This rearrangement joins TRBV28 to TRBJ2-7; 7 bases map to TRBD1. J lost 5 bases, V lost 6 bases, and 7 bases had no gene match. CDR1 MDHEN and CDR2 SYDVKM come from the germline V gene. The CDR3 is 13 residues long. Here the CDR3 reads CASRPRQGNEQYF. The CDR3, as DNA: TGTGCCAGCAGGCCCCGACAGGGAAACGAGCAGTACTTC.

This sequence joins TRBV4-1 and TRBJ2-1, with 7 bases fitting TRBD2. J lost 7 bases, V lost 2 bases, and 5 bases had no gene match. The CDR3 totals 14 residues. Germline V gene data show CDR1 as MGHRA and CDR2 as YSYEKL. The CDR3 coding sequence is TGCGCCAGCAGCCAAAGTTGGCGGGAGAATGAGCAGTTCTTC. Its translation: CASSQSWRENEQFF.

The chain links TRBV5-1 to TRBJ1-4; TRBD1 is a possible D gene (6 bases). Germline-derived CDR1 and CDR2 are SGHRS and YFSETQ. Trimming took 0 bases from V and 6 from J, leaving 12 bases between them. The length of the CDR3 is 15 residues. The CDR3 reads CASSLAGGADEKLFF. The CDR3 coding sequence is TGCGCCAGCAGCTTGGCCGGGGGGGCGGATGAAAAACTGTTTTTT.

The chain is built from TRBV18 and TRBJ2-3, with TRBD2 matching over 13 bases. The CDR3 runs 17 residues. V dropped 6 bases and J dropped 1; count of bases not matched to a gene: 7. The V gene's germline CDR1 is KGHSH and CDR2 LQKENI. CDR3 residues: CASSRLAGGIGTDTQYF. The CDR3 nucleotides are TGTGCCAGCTCTCGACTAGCGGGAGGAATAGGCACAGATACGCAGTATTTT.

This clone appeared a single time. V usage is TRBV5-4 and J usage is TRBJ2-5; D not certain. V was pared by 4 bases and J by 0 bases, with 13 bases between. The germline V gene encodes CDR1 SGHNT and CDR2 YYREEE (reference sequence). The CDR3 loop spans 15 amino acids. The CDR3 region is CASSRGLADQETQYF. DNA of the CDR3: TGTGCCAGCAGCCGTGGGTTAGCTGACCAAGAGACCCAGTACTTC.

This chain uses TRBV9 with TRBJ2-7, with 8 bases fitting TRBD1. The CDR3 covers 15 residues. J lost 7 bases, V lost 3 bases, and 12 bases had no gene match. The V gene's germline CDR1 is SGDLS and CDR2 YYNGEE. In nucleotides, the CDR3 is TGTGCCAGCAGCGCTACACTCCAGGGGGCGCGGGAGCAGTACTTC. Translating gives CASSATLQGAREQYF.